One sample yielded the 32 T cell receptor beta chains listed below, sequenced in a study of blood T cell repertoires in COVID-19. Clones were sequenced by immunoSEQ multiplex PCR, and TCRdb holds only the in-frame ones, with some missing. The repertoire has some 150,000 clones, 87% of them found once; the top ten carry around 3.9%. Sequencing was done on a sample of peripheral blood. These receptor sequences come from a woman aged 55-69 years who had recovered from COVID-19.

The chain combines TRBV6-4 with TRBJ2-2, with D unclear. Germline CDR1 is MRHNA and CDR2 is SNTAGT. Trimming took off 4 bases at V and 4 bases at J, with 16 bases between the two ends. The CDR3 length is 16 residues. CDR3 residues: CASSASAGSLTGELFF. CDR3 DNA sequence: TGTGCCAGCAGTGCCTCCGCCGGGTCTCTCACCGGGGAGCTGTTTTTT.

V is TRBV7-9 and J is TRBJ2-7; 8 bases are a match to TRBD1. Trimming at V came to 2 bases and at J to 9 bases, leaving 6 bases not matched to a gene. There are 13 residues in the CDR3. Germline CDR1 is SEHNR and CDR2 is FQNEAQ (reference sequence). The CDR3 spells CASSLYAGTGQYF. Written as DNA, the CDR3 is TGTGCCAGCAGCTTATACGCCGGGACAGGGCAGTACTTC.

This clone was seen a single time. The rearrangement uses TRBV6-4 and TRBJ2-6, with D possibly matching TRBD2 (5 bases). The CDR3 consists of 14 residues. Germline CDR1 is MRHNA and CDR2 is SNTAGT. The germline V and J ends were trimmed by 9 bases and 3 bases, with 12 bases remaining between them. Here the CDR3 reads CASAREDGANVLTF. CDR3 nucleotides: TGTGCCAGTGCGAGGGAAGATGGGGCCAACGTCCTGACTTTC.

DNA of the CDR3: TGTGCCAGCAGCCCAAACACAATAACTATGAACACTGAAGCTTTCTTT. Translating gives CASSPNTITMNTEAFF. The V and J genes are TRBV5-8 and TRBJ1-1; D is uncertain. There are 16 residues in the CDR3. From germline, CDR1 is SGHTS and CDR2 YDEGEE. Trimming shortened V by 4 bases and J by 0 bases, and 16 bases separated the two germline ends.

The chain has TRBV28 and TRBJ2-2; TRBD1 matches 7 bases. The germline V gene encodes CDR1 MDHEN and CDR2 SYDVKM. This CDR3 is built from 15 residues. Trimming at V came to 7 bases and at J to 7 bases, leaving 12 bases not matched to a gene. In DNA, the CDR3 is TGTGCCAGCACGCCGGGACAGTTCAGCCACGGGGAGCTGTTTTTT. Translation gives CASTPGQFSHGELFF.

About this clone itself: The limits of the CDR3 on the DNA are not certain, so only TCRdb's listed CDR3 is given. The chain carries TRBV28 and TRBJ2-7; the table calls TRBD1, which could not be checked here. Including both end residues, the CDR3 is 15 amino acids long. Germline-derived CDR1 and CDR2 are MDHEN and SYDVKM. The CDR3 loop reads CASSSSGQGAYEQYF.

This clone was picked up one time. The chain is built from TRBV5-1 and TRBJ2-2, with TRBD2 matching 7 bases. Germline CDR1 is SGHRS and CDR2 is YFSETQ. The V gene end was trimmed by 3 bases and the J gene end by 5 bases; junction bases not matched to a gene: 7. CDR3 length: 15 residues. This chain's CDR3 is CASSSGRGGTGELFF. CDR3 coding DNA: TGCGCCAGCAGCTCGGGACGGGGAGGGACCGGGGAGCTGTTTTTT.

CDR3 region: CASSLPTGETEAFF. As DNA, the CDR3 is TGTGCCAGCAGCTTACCGACCGGAGAAACTGAAGCTTTCTTT. The chain combines TRBV7-9 with TRBJ1-1; no clear D gene. The CDR3 spans 14 residues. Germline loops: CDR1 SEHNR, CDR2 FQNEAQ (reference sequence). V lost 2 bases, J lost 5 bases, and 12 bases lay in between.

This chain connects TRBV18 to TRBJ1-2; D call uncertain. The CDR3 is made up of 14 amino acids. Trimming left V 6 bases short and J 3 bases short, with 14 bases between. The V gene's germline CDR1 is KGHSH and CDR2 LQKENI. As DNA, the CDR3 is TGTGCCAGCTCCCCGGGAGTAACGGACTATGGCTACACCTTC. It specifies CASSPGVTDYGYTF.

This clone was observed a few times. CDR3 in amino acids: CASSPPNAGATTDTQYF. The CDR3 DNA reads TGTGCCAGCTCACCACCCAACGCGGGGGCGACCACAGATACGCAGTATTTT. J is TRBJ2-3 and V is TRBV18; D might be TRBD2 (7 bases). The germline V gene encodes CDR1 KGHSH and CDR2 LQKENI. V was cut by 0 bases and J by 2 bases, with 15 bases left in between. The CDR3 covers 17 residues.

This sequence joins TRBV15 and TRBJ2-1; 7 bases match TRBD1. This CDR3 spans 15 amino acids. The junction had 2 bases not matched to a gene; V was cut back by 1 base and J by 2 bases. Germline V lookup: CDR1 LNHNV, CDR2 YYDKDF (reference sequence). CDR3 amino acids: CATSRVQGTYNEQFF. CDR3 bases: TGTGCCACCAGCAGAGTACAGGGGACCTACAATGAGCAGTTCTTC. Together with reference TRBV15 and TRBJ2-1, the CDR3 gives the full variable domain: DAMVIQNPRYQVTQFGKPVTLSCSQTLNHNVMYWYQQKSSQAPKLLFHYYDKDFNNEADTPDNFQSRRPNTSFCFLDIRSPGLGDTAMYLCATSRVQGTYNEQFFGPGTRLTVL.

The CDR3 sequence is CASSSRPSSPLHF. CDR3 coding DNA: TGTGCCAGCAGTTCACGGCCTAGTTCACCCCTCCACTTT. The chain is built from TRBV6-5 and TRBJ1-6; D gene unclear. This CDR3 spans 13 amino acids. The V end was cut by 4 bases, the J end by 9 bases, with 10 bases between. Looked up from germline, CDR1 is MNHEY and CDR2 is SVGAGI.

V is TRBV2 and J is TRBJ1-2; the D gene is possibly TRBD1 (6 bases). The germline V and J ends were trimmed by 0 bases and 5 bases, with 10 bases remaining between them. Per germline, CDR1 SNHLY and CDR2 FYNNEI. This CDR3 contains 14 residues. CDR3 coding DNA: TGTGCCAGCAGTGAAGCGGGCCAGGGGTATGGCTACACCTTC. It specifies CASSEAGQGYGYTF.

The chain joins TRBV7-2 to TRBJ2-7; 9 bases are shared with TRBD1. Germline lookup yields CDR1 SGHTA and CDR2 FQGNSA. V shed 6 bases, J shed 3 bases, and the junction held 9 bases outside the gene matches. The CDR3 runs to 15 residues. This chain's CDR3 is CASSYDRGSIYEQYF. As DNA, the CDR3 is TGTGCCAGCAGTTACGACAGGGGGAGTATCTACGAGCAGTACTTC.

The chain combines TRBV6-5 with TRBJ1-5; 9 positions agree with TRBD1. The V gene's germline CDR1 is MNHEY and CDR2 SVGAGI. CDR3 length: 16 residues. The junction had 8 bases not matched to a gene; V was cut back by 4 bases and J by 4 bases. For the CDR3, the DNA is TGTGCCAGCAGTTCACTACAGGGGGCGAGAAATCAGCCCCAGCATTTT. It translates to CASSSLQGARNQPQHF.

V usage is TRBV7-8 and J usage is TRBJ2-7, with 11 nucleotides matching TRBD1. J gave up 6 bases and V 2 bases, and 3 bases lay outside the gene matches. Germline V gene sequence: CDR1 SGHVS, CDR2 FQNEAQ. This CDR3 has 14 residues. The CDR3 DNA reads TGTGCCAGCAGCTTAACGGGACAGGGGGTCGAGCAGTACTTC. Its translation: CASSLTGQGVEQYF.

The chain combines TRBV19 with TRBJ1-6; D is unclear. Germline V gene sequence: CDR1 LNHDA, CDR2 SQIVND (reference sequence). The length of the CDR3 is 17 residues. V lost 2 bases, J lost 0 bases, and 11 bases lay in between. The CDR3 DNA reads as TGTGCCAGTAGTATAACCGGAGCCGGCTCCTATAATTCACCCCTCCACTTT. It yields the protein CASSITGAGSYNSPLHF. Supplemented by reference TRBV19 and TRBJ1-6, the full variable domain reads DGGITQSPKYLFRKEGQNVTLSCEQNLNHDAMYWYRQDPGQGLRLIYYSQIVNDFQKGDIAEGYSVSREKKESFPLTVTSAQKNPTAFYLCASSITGAGSYNSPLHFGNGTRLTVT.

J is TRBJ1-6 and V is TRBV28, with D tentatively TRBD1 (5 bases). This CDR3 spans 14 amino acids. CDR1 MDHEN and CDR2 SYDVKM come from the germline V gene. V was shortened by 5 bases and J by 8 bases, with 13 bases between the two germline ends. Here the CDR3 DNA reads TGTGCCAGCAGTCCAACAGACAGAGATTCACCCCTCCACTTT. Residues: CASSPTDRDSPLHF.

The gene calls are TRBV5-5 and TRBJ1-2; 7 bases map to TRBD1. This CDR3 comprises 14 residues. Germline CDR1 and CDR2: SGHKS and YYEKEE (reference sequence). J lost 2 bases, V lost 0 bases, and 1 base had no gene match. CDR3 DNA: TGTGCCAGCAGCTTGGGGGGACAGAACTATGGCTACACCTTC. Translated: CASSLGGQNYGYTF.

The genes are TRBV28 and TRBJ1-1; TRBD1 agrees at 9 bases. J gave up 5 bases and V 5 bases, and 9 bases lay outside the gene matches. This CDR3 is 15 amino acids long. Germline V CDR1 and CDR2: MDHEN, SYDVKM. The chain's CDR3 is CASSPWGQGRTEAFF. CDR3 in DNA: TGTGCCAGCAGTCCGTGGGGACAGGGTCGGACTGAAGCTTTCTTT.

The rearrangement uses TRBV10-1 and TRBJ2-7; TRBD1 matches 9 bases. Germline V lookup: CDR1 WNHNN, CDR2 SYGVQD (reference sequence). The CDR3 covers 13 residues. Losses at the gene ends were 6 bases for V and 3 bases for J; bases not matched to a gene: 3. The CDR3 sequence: CASSKGQGYEQYF. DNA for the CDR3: TGCGCCAGCAGCAAGGGACAGGGCTACGAGCAGTACTTC.

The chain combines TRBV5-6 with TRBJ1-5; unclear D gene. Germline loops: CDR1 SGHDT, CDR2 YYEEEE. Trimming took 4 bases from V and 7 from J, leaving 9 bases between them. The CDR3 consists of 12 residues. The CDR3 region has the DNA TGTGCCAGCAGCCTCCTAGAGCAGCCCCAGCATTTT. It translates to CASSLLEQPQHF. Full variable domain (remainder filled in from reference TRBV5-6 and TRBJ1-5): DAGVTQSPTHLIKTRGQQVTLRCSPKSGHDTVSWYQQALGQGPQFIFQYYEEEERQRGNFPDRFSGHQFPNYSSELNVNALLLGDSALYLCASSLLEQPQHFGDGTRLSIL.

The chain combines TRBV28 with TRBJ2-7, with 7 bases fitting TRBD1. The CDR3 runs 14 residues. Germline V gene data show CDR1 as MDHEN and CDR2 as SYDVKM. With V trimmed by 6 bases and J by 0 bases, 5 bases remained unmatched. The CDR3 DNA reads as TGTGCCAGCAGGGTGACAGGGAACTCCTACGAGCAGTACTTC. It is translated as CASRVTGNSYEQYF.

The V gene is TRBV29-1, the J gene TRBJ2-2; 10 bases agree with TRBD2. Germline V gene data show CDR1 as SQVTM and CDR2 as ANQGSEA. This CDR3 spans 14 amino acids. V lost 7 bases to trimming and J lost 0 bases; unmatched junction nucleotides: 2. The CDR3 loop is CSAGLAANTGELFF. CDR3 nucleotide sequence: TGCAGCGCCGGACTAGCGGCGAACACCGGGGAGCTGTTTTTT.

The CDR3 nucleotides are TGTGCCAGCAGCTCCGGGACTAGCGGGGTGAAGACCCAGTACTTC. It encodes CASSSGTSGVKTQYF. The chain joins TRBV5-4 to TRBJ2-5, with TRBD2 matching 13 bases. With 3 bases clipped from V and 6 bases from J, the junction kept 5 bases outside the gene matches. CDR1 is SGHNT and CDR2 is YYREEE in the germline V gene (reference sequence). This CDR3 contains 15 residues.

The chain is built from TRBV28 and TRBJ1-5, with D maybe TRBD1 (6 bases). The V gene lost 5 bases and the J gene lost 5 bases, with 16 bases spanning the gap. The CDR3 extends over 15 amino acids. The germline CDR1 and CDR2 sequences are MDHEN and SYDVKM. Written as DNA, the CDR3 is TGTGCCAGCAGTCCGGCAGGGGAAAAGGATCAGCCCCAGCATTTT. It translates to CASSPAGEKDQPQHF.

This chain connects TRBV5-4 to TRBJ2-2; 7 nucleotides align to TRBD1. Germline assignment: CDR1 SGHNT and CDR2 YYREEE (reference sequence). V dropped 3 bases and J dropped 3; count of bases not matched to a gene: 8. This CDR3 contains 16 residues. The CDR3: CASSSTGVYDTGELFF. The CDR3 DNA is TGTGCCAGCAGCTCCACAGGGGTATATGACACCGGGGAGCTGTTTTTT.

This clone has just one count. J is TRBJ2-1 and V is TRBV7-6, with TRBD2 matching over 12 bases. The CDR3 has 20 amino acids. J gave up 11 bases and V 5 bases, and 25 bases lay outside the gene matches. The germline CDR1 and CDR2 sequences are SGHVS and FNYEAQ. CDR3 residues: CASSPWTRNPSGGAKEQQFF. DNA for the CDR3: TGTGCCAGCAGCCCCTGGACGAGAAACCCTAGCGGGGGGGCCAAGGAACAGCAGTTCTTC. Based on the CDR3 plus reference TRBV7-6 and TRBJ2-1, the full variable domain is GAGVSQSPRYKVTKRGQDVALRCDPISGHVSLYWYRQALGQGPEFLTYFNYEAQQDKSGLPNDRFSAERPEGSISTLTIQRTEQRDSAMYRCASSPWTRNPSGGAKEQQFFGPGTRLTVL.

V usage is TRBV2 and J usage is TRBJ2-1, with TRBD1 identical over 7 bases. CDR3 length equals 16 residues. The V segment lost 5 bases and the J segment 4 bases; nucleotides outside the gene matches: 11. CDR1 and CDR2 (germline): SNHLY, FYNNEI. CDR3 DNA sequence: TGTGCCAGCAGTTCACAGACAGGGATTCAGTACAATGAGCAGTTCTTC. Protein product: CASSSQTGIQYNEQFF.

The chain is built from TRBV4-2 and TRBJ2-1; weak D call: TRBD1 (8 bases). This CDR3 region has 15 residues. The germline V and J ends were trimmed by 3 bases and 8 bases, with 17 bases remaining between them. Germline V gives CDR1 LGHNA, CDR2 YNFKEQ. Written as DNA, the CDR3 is TGTGCCAGCAGCCACGTCCAACAGGGGGGGGATGAGCAGTTCTTC. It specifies CASSHVQQGGDEQFF.

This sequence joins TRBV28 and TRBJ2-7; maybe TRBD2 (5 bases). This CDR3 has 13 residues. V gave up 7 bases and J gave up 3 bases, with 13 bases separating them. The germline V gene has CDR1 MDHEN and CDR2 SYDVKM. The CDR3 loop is CASTDSGIYEQYF. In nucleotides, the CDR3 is TGTGCCAGCACCGATTCGGGAATCTACGAGCAGTACTTC.

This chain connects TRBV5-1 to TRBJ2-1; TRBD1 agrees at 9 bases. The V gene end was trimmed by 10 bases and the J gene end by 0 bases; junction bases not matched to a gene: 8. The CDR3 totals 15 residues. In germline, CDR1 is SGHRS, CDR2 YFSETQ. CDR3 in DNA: TGCGCCGGGACACAGGGGGCGAGCTCCTACAATGAGCAGTTCTTC. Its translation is CAGTQGASSYNEQFF.